This TCR beta chain originates from a study of CD8 T cells in ankylosing spondylitis. Study conclusions and caveats: A motif in TCR beta, a set of roughly 8 highly homologous variants, appeared characteristic of ankylosing spondylitis blood.

This clonotype was seen more than once but under ten times. Its antigen remains unknown. Library preparation for TCR beta used quantitative 5'-RACE with molecular barcodes. One entry per CDR3 protein, called by TCRdb with MiXCR from the 5' RACE reads. The table shows fewer than 400,000 distinct CDR3 sequences, with about 20% occurring only once. The CDR3 length is 15 residues. CDR1 is SGHRS, CDR2 YFSETQ, per germline. V dropped 4 bases and J dropped 1; count of bases not matched to a gene: 2. The chain is built from TRBV5-1 and TRBJ2-2; the match to TRBD2 covers 9 bases. Sequencing was performed on blood, either unsorted or a sorted T cell fraction (not recorded which). The sequence came from a male donor with ankylosing spondylitis. CDR3 in amino acids: CASSGGRVNTGELFF. CDR3 coding DNA: TGCGCCAGCAGCGGCGGGAGGGTGAACACCGGGGAGCTGTTTTTT.